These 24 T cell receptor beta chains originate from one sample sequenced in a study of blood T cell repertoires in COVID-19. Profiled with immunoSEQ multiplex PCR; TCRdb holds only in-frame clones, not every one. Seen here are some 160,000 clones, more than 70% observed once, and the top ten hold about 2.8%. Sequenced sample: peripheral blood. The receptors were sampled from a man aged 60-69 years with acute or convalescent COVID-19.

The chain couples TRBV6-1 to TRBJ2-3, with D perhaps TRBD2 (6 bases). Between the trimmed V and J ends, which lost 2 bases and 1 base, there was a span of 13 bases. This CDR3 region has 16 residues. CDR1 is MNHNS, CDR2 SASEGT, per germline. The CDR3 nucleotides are TGTGCCAGCAGTGAAAGGGGCTGGGGGGGCACAGATACGCAGTATTTT. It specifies CASSERGWGGTDTQYF.

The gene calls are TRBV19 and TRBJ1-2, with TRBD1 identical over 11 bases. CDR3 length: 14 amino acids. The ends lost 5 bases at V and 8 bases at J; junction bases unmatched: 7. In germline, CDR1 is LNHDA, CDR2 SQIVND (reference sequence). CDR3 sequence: CASSEGQGGLGYTF. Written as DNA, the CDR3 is TGTGCCAGTAGTGAGGGACAGGGGGGCTTAGGCTACACCTTC.

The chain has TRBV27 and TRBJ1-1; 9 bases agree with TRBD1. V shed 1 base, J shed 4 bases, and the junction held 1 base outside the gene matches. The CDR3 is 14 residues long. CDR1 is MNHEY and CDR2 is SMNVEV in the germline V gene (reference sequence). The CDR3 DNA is TGTGCCAGCAGTTTATTGGACAGGGGCACTGAAGCTTTCTTT. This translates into CASSLLDRGTEAFF.

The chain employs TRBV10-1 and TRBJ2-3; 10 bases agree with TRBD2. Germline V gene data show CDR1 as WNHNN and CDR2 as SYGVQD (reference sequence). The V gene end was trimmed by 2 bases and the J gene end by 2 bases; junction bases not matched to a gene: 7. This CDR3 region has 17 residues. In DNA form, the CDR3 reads TGCGCCAGCAGTGAGGGTACTAGCGGGGAACACACAGATACGCAGTATTTT. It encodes CASSEGTSGEHTDTQYF.

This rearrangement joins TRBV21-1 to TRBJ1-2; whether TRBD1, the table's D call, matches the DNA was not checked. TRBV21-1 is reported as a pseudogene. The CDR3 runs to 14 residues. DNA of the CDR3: TGTGCCAGCAGCACCCGGGACAGACCCTATGGCTACACCTTC. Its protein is CASSTRDRPYGYTF.

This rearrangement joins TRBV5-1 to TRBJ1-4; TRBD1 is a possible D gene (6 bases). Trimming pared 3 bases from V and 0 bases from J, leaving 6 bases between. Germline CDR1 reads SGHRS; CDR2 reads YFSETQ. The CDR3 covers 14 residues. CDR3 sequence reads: CASSWTATNEKLFF. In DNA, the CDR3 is TGCGCCAGCAGCTGGACAGCAACTAATGAAAAACTGTTTTTT.

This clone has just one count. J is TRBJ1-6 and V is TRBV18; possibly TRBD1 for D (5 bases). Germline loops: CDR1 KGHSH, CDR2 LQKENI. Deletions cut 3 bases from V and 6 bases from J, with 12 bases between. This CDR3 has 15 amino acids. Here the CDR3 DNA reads TGTGCCAGCTCACCGGAGATTAGGGGTAATTCACCCCTCCACTTT. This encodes CASSPEIRGNSPLHF.

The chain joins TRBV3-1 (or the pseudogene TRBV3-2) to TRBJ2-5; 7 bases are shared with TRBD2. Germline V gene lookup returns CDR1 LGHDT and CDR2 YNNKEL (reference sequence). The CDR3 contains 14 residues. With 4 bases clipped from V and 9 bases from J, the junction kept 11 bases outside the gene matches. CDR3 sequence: CASSRGTKRGAQYF. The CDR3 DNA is TGTGCCAGCAGCCGAGGGACTAAACGTGGGGCCCAGTACTTC.

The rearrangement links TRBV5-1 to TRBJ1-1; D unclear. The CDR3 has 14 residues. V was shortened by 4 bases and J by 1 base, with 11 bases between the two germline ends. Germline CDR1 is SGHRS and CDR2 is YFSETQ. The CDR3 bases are TGCGCCAGCAGCATGAGACAAACGAACACTGAAGCTTTCTTT. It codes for CASSMRQTNTEAFF.

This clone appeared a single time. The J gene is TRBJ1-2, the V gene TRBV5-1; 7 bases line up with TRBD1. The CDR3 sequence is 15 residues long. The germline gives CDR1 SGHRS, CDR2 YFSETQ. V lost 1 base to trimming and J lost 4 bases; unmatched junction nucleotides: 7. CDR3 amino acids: CASSLLGTGAYGYTF. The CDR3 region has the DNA TGCGCCAGCAGCTTGCTCGGTACAGGGGCCTATGGCTACACCTTC.

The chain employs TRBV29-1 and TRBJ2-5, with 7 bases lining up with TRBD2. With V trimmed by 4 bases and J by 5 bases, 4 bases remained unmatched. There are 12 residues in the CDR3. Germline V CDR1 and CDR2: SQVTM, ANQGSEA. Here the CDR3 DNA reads TGCAGCGTTGCCACGGGAGGCGAGACCCAGTACTTC. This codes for CSVATGGETQYF.

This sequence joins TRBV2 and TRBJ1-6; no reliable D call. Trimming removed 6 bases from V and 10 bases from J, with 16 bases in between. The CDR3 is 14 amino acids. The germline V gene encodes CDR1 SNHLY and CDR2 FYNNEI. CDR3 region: CASREFPESSPLHF. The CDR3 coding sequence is TGTGCCAGCAGGGAGTTCCCCGAATCCTCACCCCTCCACTTT.

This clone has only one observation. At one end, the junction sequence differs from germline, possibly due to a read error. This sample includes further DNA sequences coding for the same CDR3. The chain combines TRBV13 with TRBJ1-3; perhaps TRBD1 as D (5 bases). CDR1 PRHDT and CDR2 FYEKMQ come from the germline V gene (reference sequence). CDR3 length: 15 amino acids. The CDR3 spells CASSLGTLAGNTIYF. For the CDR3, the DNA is TGTGCCAGTAGCTTAGGGACTCTTGCTGGAAACACCATATATTTT.

Here the CDR3 reads CASSQRGMNTEAFF. As DNA, the CDR3 is TGCGCCAGCAGCCAACGCGGAATGAACACTGAAGCTTTCTTT. The V call is TRBV4-1, the J call TRBJ1-1; no firm D call. The CDR3 is made up of 14 amino acids. Looked up from germline, CDR1 is MGHRA and CDR2 is YSYEKL. Trimming shortened V by 2 bases and J by 0 bases, and 7 bases separated the two germline ends.

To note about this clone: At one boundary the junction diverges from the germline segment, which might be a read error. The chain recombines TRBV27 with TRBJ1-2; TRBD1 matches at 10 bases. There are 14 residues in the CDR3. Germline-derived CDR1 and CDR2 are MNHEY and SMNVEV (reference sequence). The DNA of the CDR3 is TGTGTCAGCAGCTCCGGGACAGGGGTTAATGGCTACACCTTC. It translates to CVSSSGTGVNGYTF.

CDR3 sequence reads: CASSFSRAGSGNTIYF. CDR3 sequence (DNA): TGTGCCAGCAGCTTTTCGAGGGCAGGCTCTGGAAACACCATATATTTT. The chain combines TRBV7-9 with TRBJ1-3; the D is unclear. CDR1 and CDR2 (germline): SEHNR, FQNEAQ (reference sequence). V was trimmed by 3 bases and J by 0 bases, leaving 12 bases between them. This CDR3 region has 16 residues.

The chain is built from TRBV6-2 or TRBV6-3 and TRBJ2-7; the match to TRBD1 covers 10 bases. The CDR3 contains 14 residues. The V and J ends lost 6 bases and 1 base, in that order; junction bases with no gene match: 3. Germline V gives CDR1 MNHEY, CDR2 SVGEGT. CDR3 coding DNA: TGTGCCAGCAGCCGGACAGGGGGATCCTACGAGCAGTACTTC. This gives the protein CASSRTGGSYEQYF.

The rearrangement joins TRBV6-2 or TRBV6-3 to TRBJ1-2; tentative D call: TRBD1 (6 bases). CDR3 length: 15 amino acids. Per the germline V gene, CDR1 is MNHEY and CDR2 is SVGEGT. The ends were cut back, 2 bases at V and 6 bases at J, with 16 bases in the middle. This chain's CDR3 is CASSYGSGAEDGYTF. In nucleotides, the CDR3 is TGTGCCAGCAGTTACGGTTCAGGGGCAGAAGATGGCTACACCTTC.

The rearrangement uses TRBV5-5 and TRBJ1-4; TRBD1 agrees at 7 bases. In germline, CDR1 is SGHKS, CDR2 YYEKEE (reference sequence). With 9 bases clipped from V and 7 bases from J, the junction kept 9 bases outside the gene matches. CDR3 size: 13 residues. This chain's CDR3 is CATKDRQSEKLFF. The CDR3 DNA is TGTGCCACTAAGGACAGGCAGAGTGAAAAACTGTTTTTT. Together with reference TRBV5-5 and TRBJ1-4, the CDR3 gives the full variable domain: DAGVTQSPTHLIKTRGQQVTLRCSPISGHKSVSWYQQVLGQGPQFIFQYYEKEERGRGNFPDRFSARQFPNYSSELNVNALLLGDSALYLCATKDRQSEKLFFGSGTQLSVL.

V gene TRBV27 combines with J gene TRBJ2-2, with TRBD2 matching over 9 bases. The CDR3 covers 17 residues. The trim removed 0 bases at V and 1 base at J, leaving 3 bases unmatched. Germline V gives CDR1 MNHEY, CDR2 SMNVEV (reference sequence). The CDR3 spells CASSLSAAGGNTGELFF. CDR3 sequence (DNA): TGTGCCAGCAGTTTATCGGCAGCGGGGGGGAACACCGGGGAGCTGTTTTTT.

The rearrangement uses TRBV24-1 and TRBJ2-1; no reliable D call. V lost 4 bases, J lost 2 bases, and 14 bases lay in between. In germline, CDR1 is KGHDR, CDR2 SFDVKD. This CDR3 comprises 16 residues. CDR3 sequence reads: CATSDSTTSPYNEQFF. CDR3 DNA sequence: TGTGCCACCAGTGACTCCACTACCTCCCCCTACAATGAGCAGTTCTTC.

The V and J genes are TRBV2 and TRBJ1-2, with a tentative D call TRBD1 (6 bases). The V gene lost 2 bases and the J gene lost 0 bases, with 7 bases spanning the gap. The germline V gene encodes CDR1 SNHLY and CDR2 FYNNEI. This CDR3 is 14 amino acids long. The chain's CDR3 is CASSEQGSNYGYTF. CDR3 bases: TGTGCCAGCAGTGAACAGGGGTCTAACTATGGCTACACCTTC.

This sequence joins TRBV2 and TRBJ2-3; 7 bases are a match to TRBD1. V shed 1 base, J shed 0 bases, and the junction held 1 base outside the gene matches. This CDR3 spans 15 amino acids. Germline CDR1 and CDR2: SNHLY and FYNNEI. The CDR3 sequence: CASSEGQGSTDTQYF. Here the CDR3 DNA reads TGTGCCAGCAGTGAAGGACAGGGTAGCACAGATACGCAGTATTTT.

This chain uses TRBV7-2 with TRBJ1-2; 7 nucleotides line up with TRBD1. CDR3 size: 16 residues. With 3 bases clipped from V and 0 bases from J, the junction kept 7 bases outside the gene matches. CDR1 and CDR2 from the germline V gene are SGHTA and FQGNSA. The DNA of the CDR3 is TGTGCCAGCAGCTTCTTCCGACAGGGCTCTAACTATGGCTACACCTTC. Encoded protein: CASSFFRQGSNYGYTF.